This T cell receptor beta chain was documented in a study of OX40 agonist ivuxolimab in advanced cancers. As for the study in general: Patients undergoing dose escalation presented with hepatocellular carcinoma, melanoma, renal cell or head and neck cancer. General study points: Fewer expanded clones were found on average in CD4+ than in CD8+ T cells.

V was trimmed by 1 base and J by 4 bases, leaving 7 bases between them. This CDR3 has 13 residues. Per germline, CDR1 SEHNR and CDR2 FQNEAQ (reference sequence). For this clone: Its antigen remains unknown.

The data were produced by immunoSEQ multiplex PCR, yet TCRdb's version contains in-frame clones alone and is incomplete. The data contain 60,000 to 80,000 clones, 80% to 90% of them singletons. The sequence derives from an adult with an advanced solid tumor such as melanoma, head and neck, liver or kidney cancer. This chain links TRBV7-9 with TRBJ1-2, with D unclear. Sequences were derived from CD4+ or CD8+ T cells sorted from blood, sampled in a trial of the OX40 agonist ivuxolimab. CDR3 sequence reads: CASSLGAPYGYTF. The CDR3 DNA sequence: TGTGCCAGCAGCTTAGGTGCGCCCTATGGCTACACCTTC.